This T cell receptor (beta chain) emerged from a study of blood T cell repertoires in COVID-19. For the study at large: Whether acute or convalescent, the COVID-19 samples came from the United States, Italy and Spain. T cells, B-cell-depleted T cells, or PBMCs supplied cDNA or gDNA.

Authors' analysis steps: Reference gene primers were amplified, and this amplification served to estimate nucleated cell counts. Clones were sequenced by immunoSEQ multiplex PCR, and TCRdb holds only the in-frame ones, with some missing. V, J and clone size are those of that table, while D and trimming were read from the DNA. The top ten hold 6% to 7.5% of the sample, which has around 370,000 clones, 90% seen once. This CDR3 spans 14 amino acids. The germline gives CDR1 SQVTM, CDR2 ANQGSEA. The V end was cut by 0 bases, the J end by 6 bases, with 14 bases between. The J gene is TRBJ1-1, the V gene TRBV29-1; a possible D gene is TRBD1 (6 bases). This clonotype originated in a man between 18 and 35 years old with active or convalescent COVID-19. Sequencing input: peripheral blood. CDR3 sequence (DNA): TGCAGCGTTGAAGACCGGGGGGCAGGGGCTGAAGCTTTCTTT. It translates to CSVEDRGAGAEAFF.